This TCR beta chain was retrieved from a study of blood T cell repertoires in COVID-19. This clone was detected a few times. Germline V lookup: CDR1 GTSNPN, CDR2 SVGIG (reference sequence). V lost 3 bases to trimming and J lost 0 bases, with 3 bases between them. The CDR3 loop spans 13 amino acids. The data were produced by immunoSEQ multiplex PCR, yet TCRdb's version contains in-frame clones alone and is incomplete. Among almost 350,000 clones, approximately 90% were seen once, and the ten largest hold 3.9%. Sequencing was performed on peripheral blood. The receptor comes from a woman aged 60-75 years with COVID-19, enrolled during active disease. The chain uses TRBV30 and TRBJ1-6; unclear D gene. The CDR3 sequence: CAWSSSYNSPLHF. In nucleotides, the CDR3 is TGTGCCTGGAGCAGCTCCTATAATTCACCCCTCCACTTT.